Presented here are 10 T cell receptor beta chains from one specimen sequenced in a study of cytomegalovirus exposure and HLA in healthy donors. A multiplex PCR was run with 60 Vbeta primers and 13 Jbeta primers. Assay used: immunoSEQ multiplex PCR; TCRdb lists only in-frame clones, some missing. This sample has over 40,000 clones, with roughly 90% found just once. The specimen was PBMCs. These receptors were obtained from a woman aged 40 to 50 in good health and CMV-seropositive.

The chain recombines TRBV2 with TRBJ2-2; D possibly corresponds to TRBD1 (5 bases). Trimming stripped 6 bases from V and 2 bases from J, with 13 bases between. CDR3 size: 15 residues. In germline, CDR1 is SNHLY, CDR2 FYNNEI. CDR3 sequence reads: CASSSDRVNTGELFF. DNA for the CDR3: TGTGCCAGCAGCTCCGACAGAGTCAACACCGGGGAGCTGTTTTTT. Supplemented by reference TRBV2 and TRBJ2-2, the full variable domain reads EPEVTQTPSHQVTQMGQEVILRCVPISNHLYFYWYRQILGQKVEFLVSFYNNEISEKSEIFDDQFSVERPDGSNFTLKIRSTKLEDSAMYFCASSSDRVNTGELFFGEGSRLTVL.

V and J are TRBV6-5 and TRBJ2-6; no reliable D call. Germline V gene sequence: CDR1 MNHEY, CDR2 SVGAGI. The germline V and J ends were trimmed by 0 bases and 1 base, with 7 bases remaining between them. The CDR3 consists of 16 residues. CDR3 sequence reads: CASSYSPRSGANVLTF. CDR3 DNA sequence: TGTGCCAGCAGTTACTCGCCCAGGTCTGGGGCCAACGTCCTGACTTTC.

The gene calls are TRBV4-1 and TRBJ2-1; 7 bases align to TRBD2. There are 17 residues in the CDR3. Germline CDR1 reads MGHRA; CDR2 reads YSYEKL. The V and J ends lost 4 bases and 6 bases, in that order; junction bases with no gene match: 15. This CDR3 reads CASSRFVGLADLNEQFF. CDR3 DNA sequence: TGCGCCAGCAGCCGTTTCGTCGGGCTAGCGGACCTCAATGAGCAGTTCTTC.

The rearrangement links TRBV13 to TRBJ2-1, with TRBD2 matching over 14 bases. CDR3 length equals 16 residues. Germline CDR1 is PRHDT and CDR2 is FYEKMQ (reference sequence). Unmatched junction bases numbered 1, after V lost 2 bases and J lost 4 bases. The CDR3 region has the DNA TGTGCCAGCAGCTTAAGGACTAGCGGGGGGTACAATGAGCAGTTCTTC. This sequence encodes CASSLRTSGGYNEQFF.

This clone was seen once. The junction shows a germline mismatch at one end, possibly a read error. In the same sample, other DNA sequences code for this CDR3. J is TRBJ1-2 and V is TRBV19; D possibly corresponds to TRBD1 (6 bases). The CDR3 is made up of 15 amino acids. CDR1 LNHDA and CDR2 SQIVND come from the germline V gene (reference sequence). This CDR3 reads CASSTAGGLNYGYTF. The CDR3 DNA sequence: TGTGCCAGTAGTACCGCCGGGGGGCTGAACTATGGCTACACTTTC.

This rearrangement joins TRBV30 to TRBJ1-5; TRBD1 aligns across 9 bases. Germline V gene lookup returns CDR1 GTSNPN and CDR2 SVGIG (reference sequence). Germline trimming cut 4 bases from V and 3 bases from J; bases unmatched to any gene: 10. The CDR3 consists of 16 residues. This chain's CDR3 is CAWNAPGTGINQPQHF. CDR3 in DNA: TGTGCCTGGAATGCCCCCGGGACAGGGATCAATCAGCCCCAGCATTTT.

V and J are TRBV28 and TRBJ1-5; D possibly corresponds to TRBD1 (5 bases). The CDR3 has 15 amino acids. Germline V gives CDR1 MDHEN, CDR2 SYDVKM. V lost 5 bases to trimming and J lost 4 bases, with 15 bases between them. The CDR3 bases are TGTGCCAGCAGTAGCCGGGGGTATTCGAATCAGCCCCAGCATTTT. It codes for CASSSRGYSNQPQHF.

V gene TRBV13 combines with J gene TRBJ2-5, with 11 bases identical to TRBD1. Per germline, CDR1 PRHDT and CDR2 FYEKMQ (reference sequence). The CDR3 has 16 residues. The V and J ends lost 5 bases and 1 base, in that order; junction bases with no gene match: 6. This CDR3 is CASSAAGTGGQETQYF. CDR3 DNA sequence: TGTGCCAGCAGCGCCGCCGGGACAGGGGGCCAAGAGACCCAGTACTTC.

This sequence joins TRBV13 and TRBJ1-2; no clear D. Germline assignment: CDR1 PRHDT and CDR2 FYEKMQ (reference sequence). The CDR3 totals 16 residues. Trimming took 1 base from V and 0 from J, leaving 12 bases between them. The CDR3, as DNA: TGTGCCAGCAGCTTAGATTCTCGGAGCCCTAACTATGGCTACACCTTC. This sequence encodes CASSLDSRSPNYGYTF.

The rearrangement links TRBV28 to TRBJ1-2; maybe TRBD1 (5 bases). This CDR3 comprises 14 residues. CDR1 MDHEN and CDR2 SYDVKM come from the germline V gene. Trimming took off 6 bases at V and 7 bases at J, with 18 bases between the two ends. The CDR3 region is CASRPPMGGSGYTF. For the CDR3, the DNA is TGTGCCAGCAGACCCCCCATGGGGGGTTCTGGCTACACCTTC.